This is a list of T cell receptor beta chains from one sample in a study of PD-1 blockade in mismatch repair-deficient tumors. Here immunoSEQ multiplex PCR was the method, and the copy in TCRdb shows in-frame clones only, minus some. Among about 34,000 clones listed, around 80% were seen once. This specimen consisted of PBMCs, obtained approximately 6 weeks after starting pembrolizumab. These TCRs come from an adult with mismatch repair-deficient cancer. Both conserved end residues are part of each CDR3. Each record gives: clone size, D gene, V gene, J gene, CDR3 protein, CDR3 DNA. D genes are given only for firm matches. Clone sizes are given selectively: once, few, many, or a class where the clone is expanded.

>-|TRBD2|TRBV5-1|TRBJ2-4
CASSLVGGKNIQYF
TGCGCCAGCAGCTTGGTGGGGGGGAAAAACATTCAGTACTTC
>-|TRBD1|TRBV18|TRBJ2-2
CASSGQGAGELFF
TGTGCCAGCTCAGGACAGGGCGCCGGGGAGCTGTTTTTT
>-|TRBD2|TRBV5-6|TRBJ2-3
CASRSSGRAVRTDTQYF
TGTGCCAGCAGGAGTAGCGGGAGGGCCGTCAGGACAGATACGCAGTATTTT
>-|TRBD1|TRBV14|TRBJ1-6
CASSQAGGLSSPLHF
TGTGCCAGCAGCCAAGCAGGGGGATTGAGTTCACCCCTCCACTTT
>-|-|TRBV7-8|TRBJ1-4
CASSSPAGTNEKLFF
TGTGCCAGCAGCTCCCCCGCAGGGACTAATGAAAAACTGTTTTTT
>-|-|TRBV28|TRBJ1-2
CASSFNRDYGYTF
TGTGCCAGCAGTTTCAACAGGGACTATGGCTACACCTTC
>few|-|TRBV2|TRBJ1-1
CASSAYRALEAFF
TGTGCCAGCAGTGCATACAGGGCCCTTGAAGCTTTCTTT
>-|TRBD2|TRBV29-1|TRBJ2-7
CSVDVIAGLSYEQYF
TGCAGCGTTGATGTGATAGCGGGGCTCTCCTACGAGCAGTACTTC
>-|-|TRBV15|TRBJ1-2
CATSRVQGSYGYTF
TGTGCCACCAGCAGAGTACAGGGTAGCTATGGCTACACCTTC
>-|-|TRBV5-1|TRBJ2-3
CASSPQGQLPSTDTQYF
TGCGCCAGCAGCCCCCAAGGACAGCTCCCTAGCACAGATACGCAGTATTTT
>-|TRBD1|TRBV29-1|TRBJ2-5
CSAGTALEAQYF
TGCAGCGCAGGGACAGCCTTGGAGGCCCAGTACTTC
>-|-|TRBV7-2|TRBJ1-5
CASSLALRTDNQPQHF
TGTGCCAGCAGCTTAGCCCTGCGGACAGACAATCAGCCCCAGCATTTT
>-|TRBD1|TRBV29-1|TRBJ2-1
CSVVGTGADNEQFF
TGCAGCGTTGTTGGGACAGGGGCCGACAATGAGCAGTTCTTC
>few|-|TRBV6-5|TRBJ2-5
CASSYSDRRETQYF
TGTGCCAGCAGTTACTCTGACAGGAGGGAGACCCAGTACTTC